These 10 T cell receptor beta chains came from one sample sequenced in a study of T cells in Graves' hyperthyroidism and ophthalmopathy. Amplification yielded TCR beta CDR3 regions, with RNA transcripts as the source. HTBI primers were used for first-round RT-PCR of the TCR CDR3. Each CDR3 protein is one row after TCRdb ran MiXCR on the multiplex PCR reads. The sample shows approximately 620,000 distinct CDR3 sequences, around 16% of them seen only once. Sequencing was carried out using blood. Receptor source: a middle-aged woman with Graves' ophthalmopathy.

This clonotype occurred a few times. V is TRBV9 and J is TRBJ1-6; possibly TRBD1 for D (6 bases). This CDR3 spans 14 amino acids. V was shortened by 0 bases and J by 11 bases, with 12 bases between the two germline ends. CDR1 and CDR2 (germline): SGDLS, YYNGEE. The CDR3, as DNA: TGTGCCAGCAGCGTAGAGGACAGAGGGCCACCCCTCCACTTT. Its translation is CASSVEDRGPPLHF.

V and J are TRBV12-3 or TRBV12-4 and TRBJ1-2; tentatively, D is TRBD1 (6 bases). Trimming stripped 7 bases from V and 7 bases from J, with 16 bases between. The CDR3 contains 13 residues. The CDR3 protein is CASTYTGSSGYTF. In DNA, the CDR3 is TGTGCCAGCACCTATACAGGGAGTAGTGGCTACACCTTC.

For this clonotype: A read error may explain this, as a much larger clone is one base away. The CDR3 region is CASSSGLAGALPPDTQYF. In DNA, the CDR3 is TGTGCCAGCAGCTCGGGACTAGCGGGTGCCCTCCCCCCAGATACGCAGTATTTT. The V and J genes are TRBV7-6 and TRBJ2-3, with 12 bases matching TRBD2. There are 18 residues in the CDR3. The junction had 12 bases not matched to a gene; V was cut back by 4 bases and J by 4 bases. From germline, CDR1 is SGHVS and CDR2 FNYEAQ.

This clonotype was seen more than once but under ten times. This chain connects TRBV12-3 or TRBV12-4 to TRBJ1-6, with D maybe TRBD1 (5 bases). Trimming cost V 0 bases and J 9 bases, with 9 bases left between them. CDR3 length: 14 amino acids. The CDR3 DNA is TGTGCCAGCAGTTTAGCGGGAAGGGGTTCACCCCTCCACTTT. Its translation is CASSLAGRGSPLHF.

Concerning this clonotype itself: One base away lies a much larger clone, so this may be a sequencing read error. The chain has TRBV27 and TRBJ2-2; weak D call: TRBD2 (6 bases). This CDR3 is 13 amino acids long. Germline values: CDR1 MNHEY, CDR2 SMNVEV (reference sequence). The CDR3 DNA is TGTACCAGCAAGGAGACTAGGGGCCGGGAGCTGTTTTTT. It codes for CTSKETRGRELFF.

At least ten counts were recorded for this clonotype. The CDR3 DNA follows: TGTGCCAGCAGCTTAGGTTGGAGGGTAGATACGCAGTATTTT. Translating gives CASSLGWRVDTQYF. The chain links TRBV11-2 to TRBJ2-3; weak D call: TRBD2 (6 bases). The CDR3 is made up of 14 amino acids. In germline, CDR1 is SGHAT, CDR2 FQNNGV. V lost 1 base to trimming and J lost 5 bases, with 10 bases between them. Full variable domain (rest looked up from reference TRBV11-2 and TRBJ2-3): EAGVAQSPRYKIIEKRQSVAFWCNPISGHATLYWYQQILGQGPKLLIQFQNNGVVDDSQLPKDRFSAERLKGVDSTLKIQPAKLEDSAVYLCASSLGWRVDTQYFGPGTRLTVL.

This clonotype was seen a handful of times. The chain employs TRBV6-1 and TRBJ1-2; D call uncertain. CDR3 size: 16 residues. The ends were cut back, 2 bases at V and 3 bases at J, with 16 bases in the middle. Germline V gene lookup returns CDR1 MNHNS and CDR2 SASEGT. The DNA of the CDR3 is TGTGCCAGCAGTGAATGGTTAGCGGGCAGCTACTATGGCTACACCTTC. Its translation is CASSEWLAGSYYGYTF.

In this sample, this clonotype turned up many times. Here the CDR3 DNA reads TGTGCCAGCAGTTTATCAGCTACTGGCTACAATGAGCAGTTCTTC. Protein product: CASSLSATGYNEQFF. The chain couples TRBV28 to TRBJ2-1; D unclear. Between the trimmed V and J ends, which lost 1 base and 3 bases, there was a span of 10 bases. Germline loops: CDR1 MDHEN, CDR2 SYDVKM. The CDR3 totals 15 residues. The full variable domain, completed using reference TRBV28 and TRBJ2-1, is DVKVTQSSRYLVKRTGEKVFLECVQDMDHENMFWYRQDPGLGLRLIYFSYDVKMKEKGDIPEGYSVSREKKERFSLILESASTNQTSMYLCASSLSATGYNEQFFGPGTRLTVL.

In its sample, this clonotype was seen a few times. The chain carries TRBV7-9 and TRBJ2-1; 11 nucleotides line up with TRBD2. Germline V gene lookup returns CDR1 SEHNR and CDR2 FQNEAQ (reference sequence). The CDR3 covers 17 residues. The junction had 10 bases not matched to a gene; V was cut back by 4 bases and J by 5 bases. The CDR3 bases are TGTGCCAGCAGCTCCCTCGTTGCTAGCGGGGGGCACAATGAGCAGTTCTTC. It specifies CASSSLVASGGHNEQFF.

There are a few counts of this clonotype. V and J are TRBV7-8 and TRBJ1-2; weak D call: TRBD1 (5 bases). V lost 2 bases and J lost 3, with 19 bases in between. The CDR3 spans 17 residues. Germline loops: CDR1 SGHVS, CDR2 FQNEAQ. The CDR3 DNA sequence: TGTGCCAGCAGCTTATTTTCGGGTGGAGGGGCTGACTATGGCTACACCTTC. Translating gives CASSLFSGGGADYGYTF.